The sequence of this TCR beta chain was determined in a study of T cell changes during pregnancy in multiple sclerosis. Clones were read by immunoSEQ multiplex PCR, and TCRdb kept only the in-frame ones, dropping some. The sample gives 40,000 to 60,000 clones, about 91% of which show up once; more than 8.5% is in the top ten. The germline V and J ends were trimmed by 1 base and 8 bases, with 12 bases remaining between them. The CDR3 runs to 14 residues. The germline CDR1 and CDR2 sequences are SGHVS and FNYEAQ. Sample: CD8+ T cells from peripheral blood mononuclear cells, taken after pregnancy. This TCR derives from a female donor with multiple sclerosis, enrolled in a pregnancy study. V gene TRBV7-6 combines with J gene TRBJ2-1; unclear D gene. CDR3 nucleotide sequence: TGTGCCAGCAGCTTAGGAACGGTCTCCCATGAGCAGTTCTTC. Residues: CASSLGTVSHEQFF.